This entry lists 17 T cell receptor beta chains sequenced from one sample in a study of Tregs in tolerant kidney transplant recipients. Profiling relied on immunoSEQ multiplex PCR, and the TCRdb table lists in-frame clones only, not all of them. This sample's table reports about 16,000 clones. Recipients received nonmyeloablative bone marrow transplants from related graft donors, with transient mixed chimerism. Sequences were derived from CD4+ T cells from blood (PBMCs), sampled 12 months after the transplant. These receptors originate from a human patient who received a combined kidney and bone marrow transplant. Some T cells could come from the graft donor.

Details on this clone: The read halts 3 residues ahead of the CDR3 end, with the missing end drawn from the germline J gene. The rearrangement links TRBV5-1 to TRBJ1-1; tentative D call: TRBD1 (6 bases). V lost 7 bases, J lost 0 bases, and 13 bases lay in between. The CDR3 covers 14 residues. Germline CDR1 SGHRS, CDR2 YFSETQ. Here the CDR3 reads CASALTGMNTEAFF. The covered CDR3 bases are TGCGCCAGCGCCTTAACAGGGATGAACACTGAA.

Note on this clone: From the germline J gene comes the end of the CDR3, since the read stops 3 residues before it. V is TRBV20-1 and J is TRBJ1-1; TRBD1 aligns across 8 bases. The trim removed 2 bases at V and 4 bases at J, leaving 6 bases unmatched. The CDR3 runs 14 residues. Germline V CDR1 and CDR2: DFQATT, SNEGSKA (reference sequence). The CDR3 DNA, read in part, is TGCAGTGCTAGAAAACAGGGGGGTAGCACTGAA. Its protein product is CSARKQGGSTE. The full CDR3 reads CSARKQGGSTEAFF.

CDR3 sequence: CASSPGDRGHSHEQFF. The DNA read from the CDR3 is TGTGCCAGTAGTCCGGGGGACAGGGGCCATAGCCATGAG. This rearrangement joins TRBV19 to TRBJ2-1, with 10 bases matching TRBD1. The CDR3 end falls 3 residues outside the read, so it is completed with the germline J gene. The CDR3 is 16 amino acids. J gave up 8 bases and V 5 bases, and 12 bases lay outside the gene matches. Germline lookup yields CDR1 LNHDA and CDR2 SQIVND (reference sequence).

Of note for this clone: Sequencing ends 3 residues short of the CDR3 end; the germline J gene provides the rest. V and J are TRBV7-3 and TRBJ1-5; the D is unclear. The germline V gene has CDR1 SGHTA and CDR2 FQGTGA. The V gene lost 0 bases and the J gene lost 6 bases, with 6 bases spanning the gap. There are 13 residues in the CDR3. The DNA read from the CDR3 is TGTGCCAGCAGCTTAACTAAAGGTCAGCCC. Protein: CASSLTKGQP. The entire CDR3 is CASSLTKGQPQHF.

Concerning this clone itself: The DNA ends 3 residues before the CDR3 does, and the rest of the CDR3 is filled in from the germline J gene. This chain joins TRBV18 and TRBJ2-1; 11 bases agree with TRBD2. The ends lost 2 bases at V and 6 bases at J; junction bases unmatched: 9. The CDR3 contains 17 residues. The V gene's germline CDR1 is KGHSH and CDR2 LQKENI. The CDR3 bases that were read are TGTGCCAGCTCACCAACACTAGCGGGAGTTTCAGGCAATGAG. Translated: CASSPTLAGVSGNE. The entire CDR3 is CASSPTLAGVSGNEQFF.

CDR3 sequence: CSARGIGPGSYEQYF. The CDR3 bases that were read are TGCAGTGCTAGGGGGATAGGGCCGGGGAGCTACGAG. This chain joins TRBV20-1 and TRBJ2-7; D is possibly TRBD2 (5 bases). The read halts 3 residues ahead of the CDR3 end, with the missing end drawn from the germline J gene. The V end was cut by 3 bases, the J end by 3 bases, with 18 bases between. This CDR3 comprises 15 residues. Germline CDR1 and CDR2: DFQATT and SNEGSKA (reference sequence).

About this clone itself: The CDR3 extends 3 residues past the end of the read, so its final part is completed from the germline J gene. V is TRBV5-1 and J is TRBJ1-5; D might be TRBD1 (5 bases). CDR1 and CDR2 (germline): SGHRS, YFSETQ. This CDR3 has 14 residues. V was trimmed by 4 bases and J by 6 bases, leaving 14 bases between them. CDR3 DNA, as far as it was read: TGCGCCAGCAGCCAAGTGACCGGGGGTCAGCCC. Protein: CASSQVTGGQP. The CDR3 as a whole reads CASSQVTGGQPQHF.

As regards this clone: From the germline J gene comes the end of the CDR3, since the read stops 3 residues before it. The chain is built from TRBV30 and TRBJ1-6; TRBD1 aligns across 9 bases. Germline CDR1 GTSNPN, CDR2 SVGIG (reference sequence). This CDR3 is built from 15 residues. J lost 7 bases, V lost 4 bases, and 8 bases had no gene match. Partial CDR3 DNA: TGTGCCTGGACGAGGACAGGGGTCCCCAATTCACCC. It is translated as CAWTRTGVPNSP. The whole CDR3 sequence reads CAWTRTGVPNSPLHF. Combining the CDR3 with reference TRBV30 and TRBJ1-6 gives the whole variable domain SQTIHQWPATLVQPVGSPLSLECTVEGTSNPNLYWYRQAAGRGLQLLFYSVGIGQISSEVPQNLSASRPQDRQFILSSKKLLLSDSGFYLCAWTRTGVPNSPLHFGNGTRLTVT.

Comment on this clone: Read sequence stops 3 residues before the CDR3 end, and the germline J gene provides the missing end. The chain carries TRBV5-1 and TRBJ2-7; D gene unclear. This CDR3 is 14 amino acids long. Germline V gene sequence: CDR1 SGHRS, CDR2 YFSETQ. The V end was cut by 0 bases, the J end by 2 bases, with 9 bases between. The CDR3 DNA, read in part, is TGCGCCAGCAGCTTGGGCGGAAACCCCTACGAG. Protein: CASSLGGNPYE. The complete CDR3 protein is CASSLGGNPYEQYF.

Details on this clone: The CDR3 extends 3 residues past the end of the read, so its final part is completed from the germline J gene. V gene TRBV30 combines with J gene TRBJ1-2; 8 nucleotides agree with TRBD1. J lost 2 bases, V lost 4 bases, and 3 bases had no gene match. The V gene's germline CDR1 is GTSNPN and CDR2 SVGIG (reference sequence). This CDR3 is built from 13 residues. The CDR3 protein is CAWKDRVNYGYTF. CDR3 DNA (partial): TGTGCCTGGAAGGACAGGGTCAACTATGGC. Combining the CDR3 with reference TRBV30 and TRBJ1-2 gives the whole variable domain SQTIHQWPATLVQPVGSPLSLECTVEGTSNPNLYWYRQAAGRGLQLLFYSVGIGQISSEVPQNLSASRPQDRQFILSSKKLLLSDSGFYLCAWKDRVNYGYTFGSGTRLTVV.

Notes on this clone: The sequenced fragment ends 3 residues before the CDR3 boundary, so the rest is inferred from the germline J gene. The V gene is TRBV20-1, the J gene TRBJ1-4; D uncertain. The CDR3 runs to 13 residues. Trimming left V 6 bases short and J 7 bases short, with 15 bases between. The V gene's germline CDR1 is DFQATT and CDR2 SNEGSKA (reference sequence). Incomplete CDR3 DNA: TGCAGTGCCCGTCCCCCGACGGGTGAAAAA. Translation gives CSARPPTGEK. The entire CDR3 protein reads CSARPPTGEKLFF.

To note about this clone: The read comes to an end 3 residues before the CDR3 does, leaving the germline J gene to fill in the end. This rearrangement joins TRBV19 to TRBJ2-2; 12 bases fit TRBD2. The CDR3 runs 17 residues. Germline V gives CDR1 LNHDA, CDR2 SQIVND (reference sequence). V dropped 4 bases and J dropped 4; count of bases not matched to a gene: 7. The DNA read from the CDR3 is TGTGCCAGTAGTAAGACTAGCGGGAGTTTGGGCACCGGGGAG. Its translation: CASSKTSGSLGTGE. The complete CDR3 reads CASSKTSGSLGTGELFF.

In regard to this clone: The CDR3 extends 3 residues past the end of the read, so its final part is completed from the germline J gene. The rearrangement links TRBV29-1 to TRBJ1-4, with D unclear. This CDR3 contains 13 residues. Trimming shortened V by 2 bases and J by 8 bases, and 12 bases separated the two germline ends. Germline V gene lookup returns CDR1 SQVTM and CDR2 ANQGSEA. CDR3 region: CSVELAVNEKLFF. The sequenced part of the CDR3 DNA is TGCAGCGTTGAATTGGCAGTAAACGAAAAA.

Notes on this clone: Sequencing ends 3 residues short of the CDR3 end; the germline J gene provides the rest. The rearrangement links TRBV11-2 to TRBJ2-1, with TRBD2 as a possible D gene (5 bases). CDR1 and CDR2 from the germline V gene are SGHAT and FQNNGV. The CDR3 runs 14 residues. V was trimmed by 3 bases and J by 1 base, leaving 7 bases between them. CDR3 bases read: TGTGCCAGCAGCTTCGGGGATTCCTACAATGAG. It is translated as CASSFGDSYNE. The entire CDR3 sequence reads CASSFGDSYNEQFF.

As concerns this clone: The read falls 3 residues short of the CDR3 end, and the missing part is taken from the germline J gene. The chain couples TRBV18 to TRBJ2-2; TRBD1 might be the D (6 bases). CDR1 is KGHSH and CDR2 is LQKENI in the germline V gene. Trimming took off 3 bases at V and 0 bases at J, with 8 bases between the two ends. The CDR3 is made up of 15 amino acids. This CDR3 reads CASSPGTPNTGELFF. The DNA read from the CDR3 is TGTGCCAGCTCACCCGGGACACCGAACACCGGGGAG.

With regard to this clone: Sequencing ends 3 residues short of the CDR3 end; the germline J gene provides the rest. J is TRBJ1-2 and V is TRBV10-1; 8 nucleotides line up with TRBD1. The CDR3 is made up of 14 amino acids. CDR1 is WNHNN, CDR2 SYGVQD, per germline (reference sequence). V lost 10 bases to trimming and J lost 4 bases; unmatched junction nucleotides: 11. Here the CDR3 reads CAMIRQGRGYGYTF. The sequenced part of the CDR3 DNA is TGCGCCATGATTAGACAGGGGAGAGGCTATGGC.

A note on this clone: The read terminates 3 residues ahead of where the CDR3 ends, so the germline J gene completes it. J is TRBJ2-7 and V is TRBV20-1; 8 bases are a match to TRBD2. Germline V gene lookup returns CDR1 DFQATT and CDR2 SNEGSKA (reference sequence). The CDR3 is 14 amino acids. V lost 5 bases, J lost 5 bases, and 11 bases stayed unmatched. The CDR3 DNA, read in part, is TGCAGTGCTCAAGACAGCGGGAGAGCAAACGAG. Translating gives CSAQDSGRANE. The CDR3 in its entirety is CSAQDSGRANEQYF.